Detailed here is one TCR beta chain. These data belong to a study of cytomegalovirus exposure and HLA in healthy donors. The germline CDR1 and CDR2 sequences are LGHNA and YSLEER. Trimming took 4 bases from V and 3 from J; bases not matched to a gene: 7. The CDR3 is 15 residues long. Primers for the PCR totalled 60 Vbeta and 13 Jbeta. How the authors handled the data: It was a later analysis that counted tens of millions of unique TCR beta chains, of which some 12 million were shared. Using immunoSEQ multiplex PCR, the repertoire was profiled, and TCRdb retains in-frame clones only, with some absent. V and J calls and clone size are copied from that table; D and trimming were computed from the DNA. The data show 100,000 or so clones, 78% seen once.

This receptor was obtained from a man aged 30-40 years in good health and CMV-seronegative. The sequenced sample consisted of PBMCs. The V and J genes are TRBV4-3 and TRBJ2-7, with TRBD1 matching 9 bases. The CDR3 nucleotides read TGCGCCAGCAGCCCTTCCGGGACAGGGCACTACGAGCAGTACTTC. The encoded protein is CASSPSGTGHYEQYF.